These 4 T cell receptor beta chains were all obtained from the same sample, sequenced in a study of blood T cell repertoires in COVID-19. Libraries were prepared by immunoSEQ multiplex PCR; TCRdb keeps only in-frame clonotypes and omits some of them. Of 90,000 to 110,000 clones in the sample, about 90% are singletons; the top ten hold 1.1%. Specimen: peripheral blood. All receptors derive from a human donor in a cohort sampled during active COVID-19.

This chain uses TRBV24-1 with TRBJ2-7; 7 bases align to TRBD1. V gave up 4 bases and J gave up 5 bases; unmatched junction bases: 7. Germline-derived CDR1 and CDR2 are KGHDR and SFDVKD. The CDR3 is 14 amino acids. The chain's CDR3 is CATSEHGTVDEQYF. The CDR3 DNA reads TGTGCCACCAGTGAGCACGGGACAGTCGACGAGCAGTACTTC.

The chain employs TRBV24-1 and TRBJ1-1, with 9 nucleotides matching TRBD1. Trimming cost V 2 bases and J 5 bases; bases outside gene matches: 5. Per the germline V gene, CDR1 is KGHDR and CDR2 is SFDVKD. The CDR3 sequence is 15 residues long. CDR3 in amino acids: CATSDSRTGDTEAFF. The CDR3 DNA reads TGTGCCACCAGTGATTCTAGGACAGGGGATACTGAAGCTTTCTTT.

The chain couples TRBV3-1 (or the pseudogene TRBV3-2) to TRBJ2-7, with 7 bases lining up with TRBD1. The CDR3 covers 16 residues. V shed 3 bases, J shed 0 bases, and the junction held 8 bases outside the gene matches. Germline CDR1 is LGHDT and CDR2 is YNNKEL (reference sequence). CDR3 nucleotide sequence: TGTGCCAGCAGCCAGGGAACAGGGGCGGTCTCCTACGAGCAGTACTTC. Encoded protein: CASSQGTGAVSYEQYF.

The rearrangement links TRBV3-1 (or the pseudogene TRBV3-2) to TRBJ1-1, with TRBD1 as a possible D gene (6 bases). CDR1 is LGHDT and CDR2 is YNNKEL in the germline V gene (reference sequence). The CDR3 totals 12 residues. V was trimmed by 3 bases and J by 7 bases, leaving 9 bases between them. CDR3 sequence reads: CASSHPRGEAFF. Written as DNA, the CDR3 is TGTGCCAGCAGCCACCCCAGGGGTGAAGCTTTCTTT.